A single sample gave rise to the 13 T cell receptor beta chains below, sequenced in a study of graft-versus-host responses after intestinal transplantation. No antigens are known for them. Produced via immunoSEQ multiplex PCR; TCRdb's table is partial and in-frame only. The sample lists over 55,000 clones, approximately 80% occurring once. This specimen consisted of unstimulated CD4+ T cells sorted from spleen or lymph node cells, obtained before transplant. These receptors came from a human donor who was the organ donor for an intestinal transplant.

The chain links TRBV6-6 to TRBJ1-2, with a possible D match to TRBD1 (6 bases). This CDR3 is 14 amino acids long. CDR1 and CDR2 (germline): MNHNY, SVGAGI (reference sequence). Trimming pared 0 bases from V and 2 bases from J, leaving 7 bases between. CDR3 region: CASSYSQGNYGYTF. DNA for the CDR3: TGTGCCAGCAGTTACTCGCAGGGGAACTATGGCTACACCTTC.

V is TRBV7-9 and J is TRBJ1-6; TRBD1 matches at 8 bases. CDR1 is SEHNR, CDR2 FQNEAQ, per germline (reference sequence). CDR3 length: 15 residues. V was clipped by 6 bases and J by 7 bases; unmatched bases: 8. CDR3 sequence (DNA): TGTGCCAGCAGTTACACAGGGGGAGGAAATTCACCCCTCCACTTT. Its protein is CASSYTGGGNSPLHF. Full variable domain (rest looked up from reference TRBV7-9 and TRBJ1-6): DTGVSQNPRHKITKRGQNVTFRCDPISEHNRLYWYRQTLGQGPEFLTYFQNEAQLEKSRLLSDRFSAERPKGSFSTLEIQRTEQGDSAMYLCASSYTGGGNSPLHFGNGTRLTVT.

This rearrangement joins TRBV29-1 to TRBJ1-2, with TRBD1 identical over 9 bases. The germline CDR1 and CDR2 sequences are SQVTM and ANQGSEA. After removal of 2 bases from V and 8 bases from J, the junction contained 9 bases not matched to a gene. The CDR3 spans 14 residues. CDR3 in DNA: TGCAGCGTTGAAAGCCTTCCGGGACAGGGCGGCTACACCTTC. The encoded protein is CSVESLPGQGGYTF.

The chain employs TRBV15 and TRBJ2-5; TRBD1 is a possible D gene (6 bases). With 5 bases removed from V and 3 bases from J, the gap between germline ends came to 10 bases. Germline V lookup: CDR1 LNHNV, CDR2 YYDKDF (reference sequence). CDR3 length equals 13 residues. The CDR3 sequence is CATSPDRKETQYF. The CDR3 region has the DNA TGTGCCACCAGCCCGGACAGAAAAGAGACCCAGTACTTC.

The J gene is TRBJ1-2, the V gene TRBV10-3; maybe TRBD1 (6 bases). Germline assignment: CDR1 ENHRY and CDR2 SYGVKD. The CDR3 consists of 15 residues. V was shortened by 2 bases and J by 7 bases, with 17 bases between the two germline ends. The CDR3 DNA is TGTGCCATCAGTGAGACGCAGGGGCGGTTTGGTGGCTACACCTTC. Encoded protein: CAISETQGRFGGYTF.

J is TRBJ2-7 and V is TRBV19; possible D gene TRBD1, 5 bases. V lost 7 bases and J lost 6, with 10 bases in between. The CDR3 length is 11 residues. The germline CDR1 and CDR2 sequences are LNHDA and SQIVND (reference sequence). The CDR3 region is CASIVGVEQYV. In DNA, the CDR3 is TGTGCCAGTATAGTAGGGGTCGAGCAGTACGTC.

J is TRBJ1-2 and V is TRBV5-6; D call uncertain. With 0 bases removed from V and 5 bases from J, the gap between germline ends came to 14 bases. Germline-derived CDR1 and CDR2 are SGHDT and YYEEEE. The CDR3 is 15 residues long. The CDR3 nucleotides read TGTGCCAGCAGCTTGGCGGGAGTCTGGAGTTATGGCTACACCTTC. Translating it yields CASSLAGVWSYGYTF.

The rearrangement links TRBV18 to TRBJ2-1; D is unclear. The ends were cut back, 3 bases at V and 4 bases at J, with 7 bases in the middle. The CDR3 has 13 residues. The germline V gene has CDR1 KGHSH and CDR2 LQKENI. CDR3 sequence reads: CASSPVRYNEQFF. In DNA, the CDR3 is TGTGCCAGCTCACCGGTCAGATACAATGAGCAGTTCTTC.

V usage is TRBV28 and J usage is TRBJ1-6; maybe TRBD1 (5 bases). The V end lost 6 bases, the J end lost 1 base, and 10 bases lay between the germline ends. This CDR3 spans 15 amino acids. In germline, CDR1 is MDHEN, CDR2 SYDVKM. The CDR3 bases are TGTGCCAGCAGGCCGGGGGTGTCCTATAATTCACCCCTCCACTTT. Translated: CASRPGVSYNSPLHF.

The chain carries TRBV19 and TRBJ1-4; D not resolved. The CDR3 is 16 amino acids. V lost 5 bases to trimming and J lost 5 bases, with 18 bases between them. CDR1 and CDR2 (germline): LNHDA, SQIVND (reference sequence). CDR3 DNA sequence: TGTGCCAGTAGTGCGACTCCGGGGATCTTAAATGAAAAACTGTTTTTT. The encoded protein is CASSATPGILNEKLFF.

This chain links TRBV5-1 with TRBJ2-1; 8 nucleotides agree with TRBD1. CDR3 length: 15 amino acids. Germline V gives CDR1 SGHRS, CDR2 YFSETQ. V dropped 4 bases and J dropped 5; count of bases not matched to a gene: 8. CDR3 sequence reads: CASSPGDRSNNEQFF. The CDR3 region has the DNA TGCGCCAGCAGCCCGGGGGACAGGAGTAACAATGAGCAGTTCTTC.

The J gene is TRBJ1-3, the V gene TRBV25-1; D unresolved. Germline CDR1 reads MGHDK; CDR2 reads SYGVNS. The CDR3 runs to 16 residues. Trimming cost V 2 bases and J 1 base, with 12 bases left between them. CDR3 loop: CASSESGSLSGNTIYF. The CDR3 DNA is TGTGCCAGCAGTGAAAGCGGATCCCTTTCTGGAAACACCATATATTTT.

The V call is TRBV20-1, the J call TRBJ1-2; the D gene is possibly TRBD1 (5 bases). This CDR3 is built from 10 residues. Looked up from germline, CDR1 is DFQATT and CDR2 is SNEGSKA (reference sequence). As DNA, the CDR3 is TGCAACCGGGGGAACTATGGCTACACCTTC. This translates into CNRGNYGYTF.